Below, 30 T cell receptor beta chains from the same sample are listed, as sequenced in a study of blood T cell repertoires in COVID-19. Only in-frame clones appear in the TCRdb table, and some are missing; sequencing was by immunoSEQ multiplex PCR. The sample consists of just under 100,000 clones, more than 70% of them appearing once. Sequencing used peripheral blood. These receptor sequences come from a woman in her fifties or sixties in a cohort sampled during active or convalescent COVID-19.

This clone was seen just once. The J gene is TRBJ1-1, the V gene TRBV6-6, with 7 positions matching TRBD1. The CDR3 consists of 13 residues. The germline CDR1 and CDR2 sequences are MNHNY and SVGAGI (reference sequence). V was clipped by 11 bases and J by 4 bases; unmatched bases: 10. Here the CDR3 reads CASRGGAGTEAFF. The CDR3 DNA sequence: TGTGCCTCCCGAGGGGGCGCGGGCACTGAAGCTTTCTTT.

The table lists this clone with a count of one. The sample carries other DNA sequences with the same CDR3. The chain combines TRBV20-1 with TRBJ2-7; TRBD1 is a possible D gene (5 bases). This CDR3 region has 11 residues. In germline, CDR1 is DFQATT, CDR2 SNEGSKA (reference sequence). Trimming left V 3 bases short and J 7 bases short, with 10 bases between. Here the CDR3 DNA reads TGCAGTGCTAGTCAGGGAAATGAGCAGTACTTC. It is translated as CSASQGNEQYF.

The rearrangement joins TRBV4-1 to TRBJ1-1; D is perhaps TRBD1 (6 bases). The CDR3 contains 13 residues. V gave up 4 bases and J gave up 7 bases, with 13 bases separating them. Looked up from germline, CDR1 is MGHRA and CDR2 is YSYEKL. This CDR3 reads CASSLEQGNEAFF. CDR3 bases: TGCGCCAGCAGCCTAGAACAGGGTAATGAAGCTTTCTTT.

This chain links TRBV15 with TRBJ1-6, with 7 positions matching TRBD1. V shed 0 bases and J 10 bases; nucleotides not matched to a gene: 6. This CDR3 has 15 amino acids. Germline-derived CDR1 and CDR2 are LNHNV and YYDKDF (reference sequence). The DNA for the CDR3 is TGTGCCACCAGCAGAGATCGACAGGGTGTATCACCCCTCCACTTT. Translation gives CATSRDRQGVSPLHF.

The rearrangement links TRBV18 to TRBJ1-2; possible D gene TRBD1, 5 bases. V lost 2 bases to trimming and J lost 7 bases, with 11 bases between them. Per germline, CDR1 KGHSH and CDR2 LQKENI. The CDR3 covers 13 residues. The DNA of the CDR3 is TGTGCCAGCTCACCAGTCCCCCAGGGTGGCTACACCTTC. Amino acids: CASSPVPQGGYTF.

V and J are TRBV7-2 and TRBJ1-3; a weak D match, TRBD1 (6 bases). Germline V gene data show CDR1 as SGHTA and CDR2 as FQGNSA. The CDR3 consists of 15 residues. Trimming removed 4 bases at V and 7 bases at J, with 17 bases between. The CDR3 loop is CASSSNPYTGNTIYF. CDR3 in DNA: TGTGCCAGCAGCTCTAACCCTTATACAGGGAACACCATATATTTT.

This chain joins TRBV27 and TRBJ2-2; 12 bases align to TRBD2. From germline, CDR1 is MNHEY and CDR2 SMNVEV (reference sequence). The trim removed 6 bases at V and 8 bases at J, leaving 16 bases unmatched. This CDR3 has 18 amino acids. Here the CDR3 reads CASSPTGLAGGLWGELFF. The CDR3 nucleotides are TGTGCCAGCAGCCCCACCGGGCTAGCGGGGGGGCTATGGGGGGAGCTGTTTTTT.

The chain combines TRBV6-5 with TRBJ1-4; D not certain. This CDR3 contains 13 residues. CDR1 is MNHEY, CDR2 SVGAGI, per germline. V shed 8 bases and J shed 8 bases, with 15 bases lying between them. The CDR3 here is CASLGPQREKLFF. The CDR3 DNA is TGTGCCAGCCTGGGCCCCCAACGGGAAAAACTGTTTTTT.

This sequence joins TRBV18 and TRBJ1-1; D is perhaps TRBD1 (5 bases). The CDR3 loop spans 18 amino acids. CDR1 KGHSH and CDR2 LQKENI come from the germline V gene. Trimming cost V 2 bases and J 0 bases, with 19 bases left between them. CDR3 in amino acids: CASSPSMGRNYMNTEAFF. CDR3 DNA: TGTGCCAGCTCACCATCGATGGGGCGAAACTACATGAACACTGAAGCTTTCTTT.

V is TRBV7-3 and J is TRBJ1-2; 8 positions agree with TRBD1. V lost 5 bases to trimming and J lost 3 bases; unmatched junction nucleotides: 5. Germline lookup yields CDR1 SGHTA and CDR2 FQGTGA. The CDR3 sequence is 14 residues long. The CDR3 sequence is CASSPGTGDYGYTF. DNA of the CDR3: TGTGCCAGCAGCCCCGGGACAGGAGACTATGGCTACACCTTC. The complete variable domain, with remaining parts taken from reference TRBV7-3 and TRBJ1-2, reads GAGVSQTPSNKVTEKGKYVELRCDPISGHTALYWYRQSLGQGPEFLIYFQGTGAADDSGLPNDRFFAVRPEGSVSTLKIQRTERGDSAVYLCASSPGTGDYGYTFGSGTRLTVV.

In its sample, this clone was seen once. This rearrangement joins TRBV5-1 to TRBJ2-2; no clear D gene. V lost 1 base to trimming and J lost 5 bases, with 3 bases between them. Germline V gives CDR1 SGHRS, CDR2 YFSETQ. The CDR3 spans 12 residues. The CDR3 sequence: CASSLHTGELFF. The CDR3 DNA follows: TGCGCCAGCAGCTTGCATACCGGGGAGCTGTTTTTT.

The chain employs TRBV5-6 and TRBJ1-2; 8 bases align to TRBD1. Germline assignment: CDR1 SGHDT and CDR2 YYEEEE. The CDR3 is made up of 16 amino acids. Trimming removed 4 bases from V and 8 bases from J; junction bases left unmatched: 16. The CDR3 loop is CASSTGQGALLVGYTF. The CDR3 DNA is TGTGCCAGCAGCACCGGACAGGGCGCCCTTCTTGTCGGCTACACCTTC.

The chain uses TRBV15 and TRBJ1-5, with D uncertain. Germline assignment: CDR1 LNHNV and CDR2 YYDKDF (reference sequence). Deletions cut 0 bases from V and 9 bases from J, with 9 bases between. This CDR3 has 13 amino acids. The CDR3 loop is CATSRDGFGPQHF. The CDR3 bases are TGTGCCACCAGCAGAGACGGGTTCGGGCCCCAGCATTTT.

This chain's CDR3 is CASSLDGGGPRTDTQYF. The CDR3 nucleotides are TGTGCCAGCAGCTTAGACGGCGGAGGGCCACGGACAGATACGCAGTATTTT. This chain uses TRBV7-8 with TRBJ2-3, with TRBD2 as a possible D gene (6 bases). The ends were cut back, 1 base at V and 3 bases at J, with 17 bases in the middle. The germline CDR1 and CDR2 sequences are SGHVS and FQNEAQ. The CDR3 is 17 amino acids.

The chain joins TRBV5-5 to TRBJ1-2, with TRBD1 as a possible D gene (6 bases). CDR1 SGHKS and CDR2 YYEKEE come from the germline V gene (reference sequence). The CDR3 covers 18 residues. Between the trimmed V and J ends, which lost 1 base and 4 bases, there was a span of 23 bases. The CDR3 spells CASSLTPETGGLGYGYTF. The CDR3 bases are TGTGCCAGCAGCTTGACGCCGGAGACAGGAGGTTTAGGCTATGGCTACACCTTC.

The chain recombines TRBV4-1 with TRBJ2-6, with TRBD2 matching over 14 bases. The germline V gene has CDR1 MGHRA and CDR2 YSYEKL. J lost 2 bases, V lost 4 bases, and 1 base had no gene match. This CDR3 comprises 17 residues. The DNA of the CDR3 is TGCGCCAGCAGCCCGACTAGCGGGGGGGCTGGGGCCAACGTCCTGACTTTC. Translation: CASSPTSGGAGANVLTF.

Only one count was recorded for this clone. The J gene is TRBJ1-5, the V gene TRBV4-1; D may be TRBD1 (5 bases). The ends were cut back, 1 base at V and 3 bases at J, with 7 bases in the middle. Germline loops: CDR1 MGHRA, CDR2 YSYEKL. This CDR3 region has 14 residues. CDR3 bases: TGCGCCAGCAGCCAAGGACAGTTCAATCAGCCCCAGCATTTT. Its protein is CASSQGQFNQPQHF.

V is TRBV5-4 and J is TRBJ2-2; TRBD1 matches at 10 bases. Germline assignment: CDR1 SGHNT and CDR2 YYREEE (reference sequence). The CDR3 is made up of 15 amino acids. J gave up 5 bases and V 4 bases, and 5 bases lay outside the gene matches. The DNA of the CDR3 is TGTGCCAGCAGCAGGGACAGGGGCTCGACCGGGGAGCTGTTTTTT. It is translated as CASSRDRGSTGELFF.

The chain links TRBV2 to TRBJ2-7, with D tentatively TRBD1 (6 bases). Germline CDR1 reads SNHLY; CDR2 reads FYNNEI. V was clipped by 4 bases and J by 7 bases, with 11 bases between them. The CDR3 is made up of 12 amino acids. The chain's CDR3 is CASSVGAWEQYF. The CDR3 DNA is TGTGCCAGCAGTGTGGGGGCCTGGGAGCAGTACTTC.

The chain recombines TRBV6-5 with TRBJ1-2, with TRBD1 identical over 7 bases. The V gene end was trimmed by 0 bases and the J gene end by 4 bases; junction bases not matched to a gene: 8. The CDR3 is 16 residues long. Germline CDR1 MNHEY, CDR2 SVGAGI. CDR3 residues: CASSYSGNEGAYGYTF. CDR3 bases: TGTGCCAGCAGTTACTCCGGGAATGAGGGGGCCTATGGCTACACCTTC.

The J gene is TRBJ2-1, the V gene TRBV7-3, with 7 bases aligning to TRBD2. The CDR3 covers 14 residues. Germline lookup yields CDR1 SGHTA and CDR2 FQGTGA. The ends lost 5 bases at V and 9 bases at J; junction bases unmatched: 10. The CDR3 bases are TGTGCCAGCAGCCCGCGGACTAGGGACGGTGAGCAGTTCTTC. Encoded protein: CASSPRTRDGEQFF.

The V call is TRBV27, the J call TRBJ1-2; 7 positions match TRBD1. The germline CDR1 and CDR2 sequences are MNHEY and SMNVEV (reference sequence). V lost 8 bases, J lost 1 base, and 1 base stayed unmatched. The CDR3 runs to 12 residues. CDR3 in DNA: TGTGCCAGCGGGACAGTTAACTATGGCTACACCTTC. Protein sequence: CASGTVNYGYTF.

The rearrangement uses TRBV18 and TRBJ2-7; 8 bases are shared with TRBD2. The CDR3 length is 13 residues. Germline V gives CDR1 KGHSH, CDR2 LQKENI. V lost 3 bases and J lost 3; bases outside the gene matches: 1. DNA of the CDR3: TGTGCCAGCTCACCTAGCGGGAACTACGAGCAGTACTTC. It specifies CASSPSGNYEQYF.

This chain uses TRBV27 with TRBJ1-1, with D perhaps TRBD1 (6 bases). There are 15 residues in the CDR3. Germline V CDR1 and CDR2: MNHEY, SMNVEV (reference sequence). V was clipped by 2 bases and J by 5 bases, with 15 bases between them. CDR3 bases: TGTGCCAGCAGTTTAAATGCGGGTCAGGGGACTGAAGCTTTCTTT. Protein product: CASSLNAGQGTEAFF.

This rearrangement joins TRBV5-1 to TRBJ2-5, with D possibly being TRBD2 (6 bases). V lost 4 bases and J 5 bases, leaving 18 bases between the germline ends. Germline values: CDR1 SGHRS, CDR2 YFSETQ. This CDR3 is 15 amino acids long. The CDR3: CASSRDGTPPETQYF. The CDR3 DNA is TGCGCCAGCAGCAGAGACGGGACTCCCCCTGAGACCCAGTACTTC. The full variable domain, with the rest looked up from reference TRBV5-1 and TRBJ2-5, is KAGVTQTPRYLIKTRGQQVTLSCSPISGHRSVSWYQQTPGQGLQFLFEYFSETQRNKGNFPGRFSGRQFSNSRSEMNVSTLELGDSALYLCASSRDGTPPETQYFGPGTRLLVL.

The V gene is TRBV6-5, the J gene TRBJ2-1; 7 nucleotides match TRBD2. The germline gives CDR1 MNHEY, CDR2 SVGAGI. J lost 6 bases, V lost 5 bases, and 10 bases had no gene match. The CDR3 has 15 amino acids. The CDR3 nucleotides read TGTGCCAGCAGTCCCCCCGGGCGACTAGCCAATGAGCAGTTCTTC. Translation: CASSPPGRLANEQFF.

The chain links TRBV28 to TRBJ2-2, with D unclear. The CDR3 is 19 amino acids. The V end was cut by 1 base, the J end by 1 base, with 19 bases between. Germline V gives CDR1 MDHEN, CDR2 SYDVKM. CDR3 sequence: CASSLSLRLLLKNTGELFF. The CDR3 DNA reads TGTGCCAGCAGTTTATCCCTCCGACTCCTACTTAAGAACACCGGGGAGCTGTTTTTT.

The J gene is TRBJ2-7, the V gene TRBV29-1; the match to TRBD1 covers 10 bases. The CDR3 extends over 13 amino acids. CDR1 is SQVTM, CDR2 ANQGSEA, per germline. Trimming took 7 bases from V and 5 from J; bases not matched to a gene: 8. In nucleotides, the CDR3 is TGCAGCGCCTCACCGACAGGGGGCCACGAGCAGTACTTC. Protein sequence: CSASPTGGHEQYF.

This sequence joins TRBV28 and TRBJ2-3, with D possibly being TRBD2 (5 bases). Trimming took 2 bases from V and 3 from J, leaving 6 bases between them. This CDR3 region has 13 residues. In germline, CDR1 is MDHEN, CDR2 SYDVKM. The CDR3 here is CASSLRTTDTQYF. In DNA, the CDR3 is TGTGCCAGCAGTTTAAGGACTACAGATACGCAGTATTTT.

V is TRBV7-9 and J is TRBJ2-1; 9 nucleotides agree with TRBD1. This CDR3 spans 15 amino acids. J gave up 5 bases and V 8 bases, and 10 bases lay outside the gene matches. CDR1 is SEHNR, CDR2 FQNEAQ, per germline (reference sequence). In DNA, the CDR3 is TGTGCCAGCTCGAGTCCGGGGACAGGGAACAATGAGCAGTTCTTC. Amino acid sequence: CASSSPGTGNNEQFF.